This note documents a single TCR beta chain sequence. Germline V CDR1 and CDR2: ENHRY, SYGVKD. The CDR3 has 13 residues. Trimming removed 5 bases at V and 4 bases at J, with 11 bases between. This sample was taken from a study of control samples from healthy donors and cancer patients. Repertoires were generated with immunoSEQ multiplex PCR, while TCRdb's copy carries only in-frame clones and drops some. The sample yields around 150,000 clones, about 94% seen once. The chain combines TRBV10-3 with TRBJ1-1, with a tentative D call TRBD1 (5 bases). The clonotype comes from a woman in her thirties or forties in good health. The sequenced sample was blood. This chain's CDR3 is CAISSTGVTEAFF. The DNA of the CDR3 is TGTGCCATCAGTTCGACGGGGGTCACTGAAGCTTTCTTT.